What follows is one T cell receptor beta chain and its context. Since all of the isolated RNA was reverse transcribed, expressed TCRB transcripts were what got sequenced. Produced via immunoSEQ multiplex PCR; TCRdb's table is partial and in-frame only. The top ten hold over 1% of the sample, which has about 220,000 clones, about a tenth seen once. J gave up 6 bases and V 4 bases, and 9 bases lay outside the gene matches. The CDR3 spans 15 residues. Germline-derived CDR1 and CDR2 are SNHLY and FYNNEI. These data originate in a study of beta chain features in type 1 diabetes. Each sorted fraction was over 95% pure.

The origin of this receptor is a young man in good health. The source material was central memory CD4+ T cells from blood. The chain joins TRBV2 to TRBJ1-2; TRBD1 agrees at 9 bases. The CDR3 DNA reads as TGTGCCAGCAGTGTTGGGACAGGGAATTCGGATGGCTACACCTTC. Amino acids: CASSVGTGNSDGYTF. Variable domain in full (rest from reference TRBV2 and TRBJ1-2): EPEVTQTPSHQVTQMGQEVILRCVPISNHLYFYWYRQILGQKVEFLVSFYNNEISEKSEIFDDQFSVERPDGSNFTLKIRSTKLEDSAMYFCASSVGTGNSDGYTFGSGTRLTVV.